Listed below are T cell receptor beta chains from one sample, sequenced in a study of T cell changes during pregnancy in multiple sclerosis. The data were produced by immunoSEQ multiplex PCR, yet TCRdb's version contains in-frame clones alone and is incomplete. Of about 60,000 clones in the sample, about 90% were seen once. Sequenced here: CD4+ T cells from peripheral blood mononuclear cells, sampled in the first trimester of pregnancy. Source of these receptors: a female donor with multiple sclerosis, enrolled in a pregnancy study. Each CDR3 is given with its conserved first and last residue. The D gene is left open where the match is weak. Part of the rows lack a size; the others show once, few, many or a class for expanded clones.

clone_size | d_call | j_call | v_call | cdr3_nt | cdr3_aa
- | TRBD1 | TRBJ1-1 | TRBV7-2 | TGTGCCAGCAGCTTAAAGGGACAGGGGGCAACTGAAGCTTTCTTT | CASSLKGQGATEAFF
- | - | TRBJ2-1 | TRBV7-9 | TGTGCCAGCAGTATAGGAGTTGAGCAGTTCTTC | CASSIGVEQFF
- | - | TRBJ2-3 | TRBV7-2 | TGTGCCAGCAGCTTAGATCCAAACACAGATACGCAGTATTTT | CASSLDPNTDTQYF
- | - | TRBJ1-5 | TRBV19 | TGTGCCAGTAGTATGGGGGGGCCAGGAAATCAGCCCCAGCATTTT | CASSMGGPGNQPQHF
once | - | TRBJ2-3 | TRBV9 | TGTGCCAGCAGCGCCCGTTTCGGGGGGCCAAGCACAGATACGCAGTATTTT | CASSARFGGPSTDTQYF
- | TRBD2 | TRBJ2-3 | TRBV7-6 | TGTGCCAGCAGCGGGGGACTAGAGAGAACAGATACGCAGTATTTT | CASSGGLERTDTQYF
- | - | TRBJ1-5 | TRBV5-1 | TGCGCCAGCAGCTTGGGAGGGGGATGGAATCAGCCCCAGCATTTT | CASSLGGGWNQPQHF
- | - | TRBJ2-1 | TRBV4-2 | TGTGCCAGCAGCCAAGATAAGTACGGGTACAATGAGCAGTTCTTC | CASSQDKYGYNEQFF
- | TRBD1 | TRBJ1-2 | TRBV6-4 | TGTGCCAGCAGTGACTCGGACAGGGGGGGCTACACCTTC | CASSDSDRGGYTF
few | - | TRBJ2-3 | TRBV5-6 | TGTGCCAGCAGTTTTAGAGGGCCCTCAGATACGCAGTATTTT | CASSFRGPSDTQYF
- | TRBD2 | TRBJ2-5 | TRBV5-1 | TGCGCCAGCAGCCGGGCCGGGACTAGCGGGGGGGGCCTTGGAGAGACCCAGTACTTC | CASSRAGTSGGGLGETQYF
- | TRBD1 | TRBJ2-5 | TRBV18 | TGTGCCAGCTCACCCCCGACAGGGAAAGAGACCCAGTACTTC | CASSPPTGKETQYF
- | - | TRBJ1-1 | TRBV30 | TGTGCCTGGAGTAGGGCCGGACAGCCGAACACTGAAGCTTTCTTT | CAWSRAGQPNTEAFF
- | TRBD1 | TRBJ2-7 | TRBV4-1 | TGCGCCAGCAGCCAAGATCGAGGACAGGGAGCCACTCAGTACTTC | CASSQDRGQGATQYF
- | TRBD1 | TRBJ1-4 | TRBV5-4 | TGTGCCAGCAGCTTAAAGACAGGGGAAAATGAAAAACTGTTTTTT | CASSLKTGENEKLFF
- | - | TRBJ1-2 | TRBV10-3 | TGTGCCACCACCAAGGCTGGAGCTAACTATGGCTACACCTTC | CATTKAGANYGYTF
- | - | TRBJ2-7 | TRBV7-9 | TGTGCCAGCAGCGGCCCGTCGCTCGATACCGAGCAGTACTTC | CASSGPSLDTEQYF
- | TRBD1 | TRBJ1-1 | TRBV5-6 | TGTGCCAGCAGCTTTGGCCTGGCAGGGGGGATGAACACTGAAGCTTTCTTT | CASSFGLAGGMNTEAFF
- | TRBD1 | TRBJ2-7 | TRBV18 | TGTGCCAGCTCACCAGTACCCTTTTCCGGGACAGGACCCGGGGAGCAGTACTTC | CASSPVPFSGTGPGEQYF
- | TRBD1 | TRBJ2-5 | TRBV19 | TGTGCCAGTAGTATAGTGGGGACAGGGGTCCAAGAGACCCAGTACTTC | CASSIVGTGVQETQYF
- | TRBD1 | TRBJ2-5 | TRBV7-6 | TGTGCCAGCAGCCCCCTGAGAGGGGGCTTAGGGGAGACCCAGTACTTC | CASSPLRGGLGETQYF
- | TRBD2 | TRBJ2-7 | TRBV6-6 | TGTGCCAGTGGTGGGAGCGGGGGCATTAATACCTACGAGCAGTACTTC | CASGGSGGINTYEQYF
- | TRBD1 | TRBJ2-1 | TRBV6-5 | TGTGCCAGCAGTGATGGGGGCAGGGGGCAGGAGGGGTTCTTC | CASSDGGRGQEGFF
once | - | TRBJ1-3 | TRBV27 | TGTGCCAGCAGTATTACAGGCCGCTCTGGAAACACCATATATTTT | CASSITGRSGNTIYF
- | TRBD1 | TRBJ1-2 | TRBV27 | TGTGCCAGCAGGCTTAAAGGACAGGGCTACTATGGCTACACCTTC | CASRLKGQGYYGYTF
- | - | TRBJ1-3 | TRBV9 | TGTGCCAGCAGCGGGAGCTCTGGAAACACCATATATTTT | CASSGSSGNTIYF
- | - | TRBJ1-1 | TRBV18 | TGTGCCAGCTCACCACTGGCCAGGGAAGGCACTGAAGCTTTCTTT | CASSPLAREGTEAFF
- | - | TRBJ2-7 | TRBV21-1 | TGTGCCAGCAGCAAAGCGGGGCGGGGGTACGAGCAGTACTTC | CASSKAGRGYEQYF
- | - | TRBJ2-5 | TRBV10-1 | TGCGCCAGCAGTGAGTGGGGACTGACAGAGACCCAGTACTTC | CASSEWGLTETQYF
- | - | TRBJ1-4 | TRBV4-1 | TGCGCCAGCAGCCAAGGGGGAGGAGGGGCCAAGGGTGAAAAACTGTTTTTT | CASSQGGGGAKGEKLFF
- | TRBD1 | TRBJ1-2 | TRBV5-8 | TGTGCCAGCAGCTTGAAGGGGACAGGGGTCGGCTACACCTTC | CASSLKGTGVGYTF
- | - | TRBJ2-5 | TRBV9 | TGTGCCAGCAGCGTAGAATGGGGGCGTGAGACCCAGTACTTC | CASSVEWGRETQYF
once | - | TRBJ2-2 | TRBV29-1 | TGCAGCGCCAGGAGGGCCGGGGGGAACACCGGGGAGCTGTTTTTT | CSARRAGGNTGELFF
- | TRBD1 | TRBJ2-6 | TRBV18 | TGTGCCAGCTCACCACGCCTAGGACAGGGGACCTTTGGGGCCAACGTCCTGACTTTC | CASSPRLGQGTFGANVLTF
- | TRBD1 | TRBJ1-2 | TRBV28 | TGTGCCAGCCTACCCCTGGGACAGGCGATTAACTATGGCTACACCTTC | CASLPLGQAINYGYTF
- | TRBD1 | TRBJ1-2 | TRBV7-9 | TGTGCCAGCAGCTTACCCCTACAGGGGCCGGCTCTCGGCTACACCTTC | CASSLPLQGPALGYTF
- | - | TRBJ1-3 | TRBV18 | TGTGCCAGCTCACCCGGGACACCTAGAAACACCATATATTTT | CASSPGTPRNTIYF
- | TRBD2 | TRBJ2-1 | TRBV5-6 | TGTGCCAGCAGCTTTAGCGGGGGGTACTACAATGAGCAGTTCTTC | CASSFSGGYYNEQFF
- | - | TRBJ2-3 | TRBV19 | TGTGCCAGTAGTATACGGGGGAGCAATACGCAGTATTTT | CASSIRGSNTQYF
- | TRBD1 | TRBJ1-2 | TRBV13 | TGTGCCAGCAGCCTAAGACAGGGCGGCGGCTACACCTTC | CASSLRQGGGYTF
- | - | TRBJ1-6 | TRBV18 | TGTGCCAGCTCACCGCAGGGGTCGGCTAATTCACCCCTCCACTTT | CASSPQGSANSPLHF
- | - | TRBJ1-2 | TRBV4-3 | TGCGCCAGCAGCCAAGACGGACAGCGTGAGGATGGCTACACCTTC | CASSQDGQREDGYTF
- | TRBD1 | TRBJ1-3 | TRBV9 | TGTGCCAGCAGCGCCAGACAGGGGAGCTCTGGAAACACCATATATTTT | CASSARQGSSGNTIYF
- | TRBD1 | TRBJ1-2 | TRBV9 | TGTGCCAGCAGCGCAGGGGGGACAGGGGGGGGCTACACCTTC | CASSAGGTGGGYTF
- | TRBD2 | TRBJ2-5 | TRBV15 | TGTGCCACCAGCAGAGCACTAGCGGGCCAAGAGACCCAGTACTTC | CATSRALAGQETQYF
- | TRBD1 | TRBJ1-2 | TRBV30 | TGTGCCTGGAGTTTGGGACAGACTAACTATGGCTACACCTTC | CAWSLGQTNYGYTF